This TCR beta chain stems from a study of PD-1 blockade in mismatch repair-deficient tumors. Clones were read by immunoSEQ multiplex PCR, and TCRdb kept only the in-frame ones, dropping some. The sample lists 80,000 to 100,000 clones, 65% to 85% seen once, with roughly 2.7% in the top ten. CDR3 size: 15 residues. V was shortened by 4 bases and J by 1 base, with 14 bases between the two germline ends. The germline gives CDR1 SGDLS, CDR2 YYNGEE. The material was peripheral blood, obtained 12 weeks after starting pembrolizumab. This TCR was recovered from an adult with mismatch repair-deficient cancer. The genes are TRBV9 and TRBJ1-1; D uncertain. CDR3 in amino acids: CASSLNTLPNTEAFF. The CDR3 DNA reads TGTGCCAGCAGCTTAAACACGCTACCGAACACTGAAGCTTTCTTT.